The sequence of this TCR beta chain was determined in a study of blood T cells in healthy people across ages. Next came a second PCR, run for about 7 to 12 cycles, which used a sample-barcoded 5' primer along with a J-beta primer mix. TCRdb redid the calling of the 5' RACE reads with MiXCR, one entry per CDR3 protein. The repertoire holds about 640,000 distinct CDR3 sequences, with about 53% as singletons. Donor samples were obtained from healthy Caucasian individuals from Russia, aged about 6 to 95. Approximately 9 milliliters was the volume of peripheral blood drawn from each donor. Germline V gene sequence: CDR1 MNHEY, CDR2 SVGEGT. V was pared by 2 bases and J by 8 bases, with 9 bases between. This CDR3 is 13 amino acids long.

This sequence joins TRBV6-2 or TRBV6-3 and TRBJ1-4; no reliable D call. This TCR was sampled from a man between 60 and 70 years old in good health. The sequenced sample was blood. CDR3 sequence (DNA): TGTGCCAGCAGTTACGGTCCGGCGGAAAAACTGTTTTTT. Residues: CASSYGPAEKLFF.